Presented here are 14 T cell receptor beta chains from one specimen sequenced in a study of shared T cell receptors in the human thymus. Profiled with immunoSEQ multiplex PCR; TCRdb holds only in-frame clones, not every one. The table lists about 660,000 clones, roughly 86% of them singletons. The data were also submitted as part of a second study, on human thymus T cells.

Specimen: thymocytes. The receptors stem from a boy younger than two with a congenital heart defect.

The chain employs TRBV12-5 and TRBJ2-3; D possibly corresponds to TRBD1 (6 bases). Trimming cost V 3 bases and J 6 bases, with 13 bases left between them. The V gene's germline CDR1 is LGHNT and CDR2 FRNRAP. The CDR3 extends over 14 amino acids. CDR3 sequence reads: CASGLHTGSDTQYF. CDR3 nucleotides: TGTGCTAGTGGTTTACACACAGGGAGCGATACGCAGTATTTT.

As regards this clone: This specimen includes other DNA sequences encoding the same CDR3. The chain is built from TRBV28 and TRBJ1-5, with D maybe TRBD1 (5 bases). The V gene's germline CDR1 is MDHEN and CDR2 SYDVKM. This CDR3 region has 15 residues. V was shortened by 2 bases and J by 2 bases, with 10 bases between the two germline ends. The CDR3 spells CASSLQGRGNQPQHF. The CDR3 DNA reads as TGTGCCAGCAGTTTACAGGGCCGGGGCAATCAGCCCCAGCATTTT.

The rearrangement links TRBV19 to TRBJ1-2; TRBD1 is a possible D gene (5 bases). CDR1 is LNHDA, CDR2 SQIVND, per germline (reference sequence). CDR3 length equals 16 residues. With 7 bases removed from V and 1 base from J, the gap between germline ends came to 19 bases. CDR3 DNA sequence: TGTGCCAGTACGGGGGACGGGGGGGAGAATAACTATGGCTACACCTTC. It codes for CASTGDGGENNYGYTF.

The genes are TRBV25-1 and TRBJ1-2; D is undetermined. The CDR3 runs 15 residues. The V gene's germline CDR1 is MGHDK and CDR2 SYGVNS. V lost 3 bases to trimming and J lost 8 bases, with 19 bases between them. CDR3 amino acids: CASSDAGYSSWGYTF. As DNA, the CDR3 is TGTGCCAGCAGTGATGCGGGCTATTCTTCGTGGGGCTACACCTTC.

The chain carries TRBV14 and TRBJ1-5; maybe TRBD1 (5 bases). V lost 3 bases to trimming and J lost 4 bases, with 7 bases between them. In germline, CDR1 is SGHDN, CDR2 FVKESK. This CDR3 is built from 13 residues. In DNA form, the CDR3 reads TGTGCCAGCAGCCATGGGGGGAATCAGCCCCAGCATTTT. Protein: CASSHGGNQPQHF. The full variable domain, in which reference TRBV14 and TRBJ1-5 provide the parts outside the CDR3, is EAGVTQFPSHSVIEKGQTVTLRCDPISGHDNLYWYRRVMGKEIKFLLHFVKESKQDESGMPNNRFLAERTGGTYSTLKVQPAELEDSGVYFCASSHGGNQPQHFGDGTRLSIL.

The chain uses TRBV7-8 and TRBJ2-7; D remains unclear. V was clipped by 4 bases and J by 3 bases, with 22 bases between them. The V gene's germline CDR1 is SGHVS and CDR2 FQNEAQ. The CDR3 loop spans 17 amino acids. CDR3 bases: TGTGCCAGCAGCTCATGCTATCGTCGCGATTCCATCTACGAGCAGTACTTC. Its protein is CASSSCYRRDSIYEQYF.

The chain carries TRBV15 and TRBJ2-3, with D unresolved. This CDR3 contains 13 residues. Trimming took 0 bases from V and 4 from J, leaving 5 bases between them. Germline V gene sequence: CDR1 LNHNV, CDR2 YYDKDF (reference sequence). CDR3 coding DNA: TGTGCCACCAGCAGAGAGGGCGCAGATACGCAGTATTTT. The encoded protein is CATSREGADTQYF.

The rearrangement links TRBV7-2 to TRBJ1-2; 9 bases map to TRBD1. V was pared by 5 bases and J by 2 bases, with 3 bases of the junction left unmatched. CDR3 length: 14 residues. The germline V gene has CDR1 SGHTA and CDR2 FQGNSA. As DNA, the CDR3 is TGTGCCAGCAGCGTCGGGACAGGGAACTATGGCTACACCTTC. Amino acid sequence: CASSVGTGNYGYTF.

This rearrangement joins TRBV10-3 to TRBJ2-7, with a weak D call TRBD2 (5 bases). Trimming stripped 4 bases from V and 9 bases from J, with 19 bases between. The CDR3 runs 14 residues. Germline assignment: CDR1 ENHRY and CDR2 SYGVKD. The CDR3 loop is CAISGRLTVVGQYF. The CDR3 nucleotides are TGTGCCATCAGTGGGCGACTAACGGTAGTAGGGCAGTACTTC.

This chain joins TRBV28 and TRBJ1-2; TRBD1 matches 9 bases. The CDR3 is 16 amino acids. From germline, CDR1 is MDHEN and CDR2 SYDVKM. Losses at the gene ends were 5 bases for V and 6 bases for J; bases not matched to a gene: 13. The CDR3, as DNA: TGTGCCAGCAGTCTTGATCCTCCCCGGGACAGGGATGGCTACACCTTC. Translated, it gives CASSLDPPRDRDGYTF.

This clone was seen only a few times. V gene TRBV18 combines with J gene TRBJ2-7; D may be TRBD2 (5 bases). Per the germline V gene, CDR1 is KGHSH and CDR2 is LQKENI. There are 16 residues in the CDR3. V lost 0 bases, J lost 5 bases, and 17 bases lay in between. CDR3 nucleotides: TGTGCCAGCTCACCACCCCCAACGGGAACGGGCCACGAGCAGTACTTC. This sequence encodes CASSPPPTGTGHEQYF.

The rearrangement joins TRBV19 to TRBJ1-5; possible D gene TRBD1, 6 bases. This CDR3 spans 14 amino acids. V lost 9 bases to trimming and J lost 0 bases, with 12 bases between them. From germline, CDR1 is LNHDA and CDR2 SQIVND (reference sequence). The CDR3 spells CASQAGVSNQPQHF. CDR3 sequence (DNA): TGTGCCAGCCAAGCAGGGGTTAGCAATCAGCCCCAGCATTTT.

The table lists this clone with a count of one. The rearrangement uses TRBV7-3 and TRBJ1-3; D may be TRBD1 (6 bases). The CDR3 is made up of 14 amino acids. Trimming removed 3 bases from V and 0 bases from J, with 6 bases in between. Germline CDR1 is SGHTA and CDR2 is FQGTGA. As DNA, the CDR3 is TGTGCCAGCAGCTTGGGGGCCTCTGGAAACACCATATATTTT. Translated: CASSLGASGNTIYF.

The rearrangement uses TRBV4-3 and TRBJ2-7; 8 bases fit TRBD1. The CDR3 loop spans 17 amino acids. Per germline, CDR1 LGHNA and CDR2 YSLEER. V lost 0 bases, J lost 0 bases, and 7 bases stayed unmatched. The CDR3 DNA sequence: TGCGCCAGCAGCCAAGACTACAGGGGGGAGAGCTCCTACGAGCAGTACTTC. Encoded protein: CASSQDYRGESSYEQYF.